A selection of T cell receptor beta chains follows, all from one sample in a study of PD-1 blockade in mismatch repair-deficient tumors. TCRdb keeps only in-frame clones here, not all; method: immunoSEQ multiplex PCR. The table lists roughly 32,000 clones, around 80% of them singletons. The sample was PBMCs, taken less than 7 weeks after starting pembrolizumab. The receptor source for this set is an adult with mismatch repair-deficient cancer. Each CDR3 is given with its conserved first and last residue. D genes are given only for firm matches. Size is omitted from some rows. Given values are once, few, many or a class for expanded clones.

size	V	D	J	CDR3	DNA
NA	TRBV5-1	NA	TRBJ1-1	CASSLGSMNTEAFF	TGCGCCAGCAGCTTGGGTAGCATGAACACTGAAGCTTTCTTT
NA	TRBV19	NA	TRBJ2-4	CASSIGPLLHREKEGIQYF	TGTGCCAGTAGTATTGGCCCCCTCCTACACCGGGAGAAGGAGGGCATTCAGTACTTC
once	TRBV19	NA	TRBJ1-2	CASSSRTGLDGYTF	TGTGCCAGTAGTTCCAGAACAGGGTTAGATGGCTACACCTTC
NA	TRBV2	NA	TRBJ2-3	CATSDYSDTQYF	TGTGCCACTTCGGACTATTCAGATACGCAGTATTTT
NA	TRBV27	TRBD1	TRBJ1-4	CASSLFGTGGEKLFF	TGTGCCAGCAGTTTATTTGGGACAGGGGGCGAAAAACTGTTTTTT
NA	TRBV5-1	NA	TRBJ2-7	CASSITSLTYEQYF	TGCGCCAGCAGTATAACTAGCCTAACCTACGAGCAGTACTTC
NA	TRBV2	TRBD1	TRBJ1-1	CASSESRGFEAFF	TGTGCCAGCAGTGAATCCAGGGGGTTTGAAGCTTTCTTT
NA	TRBV2	NA	TRBJ1-5	CASSEQGRGSNQPQHF	TGTGCCAGCAGTGAACAGGGGAGGGGAAGCAATCAGCCCCAGCATTTT
NA	TRBV5-5	TRBD1	TRBJ1-1	CASSLATGKNTEAFF	TGTGCCAGCAGCTTGGCGACAGGGAAGAACACTGAAGCTTTCTTT
NA	TRBV19	NA	TRBJ2-7	CASKQGPTTGEQYF	TGTGCCAGTAAACAGGGCCCCACTACCGGGGAGCAGTACTTC
NA	TRBV27	NA	TRBJ1-1	CASSVRTAPSEAFF	TGTGCCAGCAGTGTGAGGACAGCCCCCAGTGAAGCTTTCTTT
NA	TRBV7-2	TRBD1	TRBJ2-1	CASSLEQGNEQFF	TGTGCCAGCAGCTTAGAACAGGGGAATGAGCAGTTCTTC
NA	TRBV11-2	TRBD1	TRBJ1-3	CASSRTGSGGNTIYF	TGTGCCAGCAGCCGGACAGGTTCTGGTGGAAACACCATATATTTT
NA	TRBV9	TRBD1	TRBJ2-4	CASNPRGTGDIQYF	TGTGCCAGCAACCCCCGGGGGACAGGGGACATTCAGTACTTC
few	TRBV6-1	NA	TRBJ1-1	CASRDTLNTEAFF	TGTGCCAGCAGGGACACATTGAACACTGAAGCTTTCTTT
NA	TRBV19	TRBD2	TRBJ2-1	CASRRGLAEGNEQFF	TGTGCCAGTAGGAGGGGACTAGCGGAGGGAAATGAGCAGTTCTTC
NA	TRBV6-5	TRBD1	TRBJ1-1	CASRTGPNTEAFF	TGTGCCAGCAGGACAGGGCCGAACACTGAAGCTTTCTTT
NA	TRBV28	NA	TRBJ1-1	CASSWRGVDTEAFF	TGTGCCAGCAGTTGGCGGGGGGTCGACACTGAAGCTTTCTTT
NA	TRBV5-1	TRBD1	TRBJ2-5	CASSHGTGEETQYF	TGCGCCAGCAGCCACGGGACAGGGGAAGAGACCCAGTACTTC
NA	TRBV7-3	NA	TRBJ2-3	CASSLKVGGEDTQYF	TGTGCCAGCAGCTTAAAGGTGGGAGGAGAAGATACGCAGTATTTT
NA	TRBV5-1	TRBD1	TRBJ2-2	CASSRSGQGFTGELFF	TGCGCCAGCAGCCGTTCGGGACAGGGGTTCACCGGGGAGCTGTTTTTT
NA	TRBV11-1	NA	TRBJ2-1	CASGAGDYNEQFF	TGTGCCAGCGGGGCTGGGGATTACAATGAGCAGTTCTTC
NA	TRBV19	NA	TRBJ1-1	CASSVQGRGTEAFF	TGTGCCAGTAGTGTCCAGGGAAGGGGCACTGAAGCTTTCTTT
NA	TRBV21-1	NA	TRBJ2-6	CAGRTAPGGANVLTF	TGTGCCGGCAGGACTGCTCCCGGGGGGGCCAACGTCCTGACTTTC
once	TRBV5-1	NA	TRBJ2-5	CASSSSREAQETQYF	TGCGCCAGCAGCTCTTCCAGGGAGGCCCAAGAGACCCAGTACTTC
once	TRBV28	NA	TRBJ1-1	CASSSSMNTEAFF	TGTGCCAGCAGTTCGAGCATGAACACTGAAGCTTTCTTT
NA	TRBV4-1	TRBD2	TRBJ2-3	CASSQGGLAGVDTQYF	TGCGCCAGCAGCCAAGGCGGACTAGCGGGAGTAGATACGCAGTATTTT
NA	TRBV15	NA	TRBJ2-7	CATSRDPGEYEQYF	TGTGCCACCAGCAGAGATCCAGGGGAGTACGAGCAGTACTTC
NA	TRBV7-9	TRBD2	TRBJ2-1	CASSLDASGRYVNEQFF	TGTGCCAGCAGCTTGGATGCTAGCGGGAGGTATGTGAATGAGCAGTTCTTC
NA	TRBV27	TRBD1	TRBJ1-2	CASSYDRGVGYTF	TGTGCCAGCAGTTACGACAGGGGGGTTGGCTACACCTTC
NA	TRBV4-2	NA	TRBJ1-3	CASSQEAMTGDGNTIYF	TGTGCCAGCAGCCAAGAGGCTATGACAGGAGATGGAAACACCATATATTTT
NA	TRBV28	NA	TRBJ2-2	CASREGTATGELFF	TGTGCCAGCAGGGAGGGGACTGCTACCGGGGAGCTGTTTTTT
NA	TRBV7-3	TRBD2	TRBJ2-2	CASSLRLAGNTGELFF	TGTGCCAGCAGCTTAAGGCTAGCGGGAAACACCGGGGAGCTGTTTTTT
NA	TRBV18	NA	TRBJ1-2	CASSPGLSPFYGYTF	TGTGCCAGCTCACCGGGACTAAGCCCTTTCTATGGCTACACCTTC
NA	TRBV28	NA	TRBJ2-2	CASSFGRTGELFF	TGTGCCAGCAGTTTCGGTCGGACCGGGGAGCTGTTTTTT
NA	TRBV5-3	NA	TRBJ2-4	CARNPTDLAKNIQYF	TGTGCCAGAAATCCGACAGATCTAGCCAAAAACATTCAGTACTTC
NA	TRBV5-8	NA	TRBJ2-7	CASSLPGFSYEQYF	TGTGCCAGCAGCTTGCCAGGGTTCTCCTACGAGCAGTACTTC
NA	TRBV19	TRBD2	TRBJ2-2	CASTSGGAGGGELFF	TGTGCCAGTACCTCGGGGGGGGCGGGTGGCGGGGAGCTGTTTTTT
NA	TRBV27	NA	TRBJ2-2	CASSFSGNTGELFF	TGTGCCAGCAGTTTTAGCGGGAACACCGGGGAGCTGTTTTTT
once	TRBV9	TRBD1	TRBJ1-5	CASSVAGQGPQHF	TGTGCCAGCAGCGTAGCGGGACAGGGTCCCCAGCATTTT
NA	TRBV28	TRBD1	TRBJ1-5	CASSMTGGNQPQHF	TGTGCCAGCAGTATGACAGGGGGCAATCAGCCCCAGCATTTT
NA	TRBV5-4	TRBD1	TRBJ1-2	CASSTGAVYGYTF	TGTGCCAGCAGCACAGGGGCGGTCTATGGCTACACCTTC
NA	TRBV7-8	NA	TRBJ1-1	CASSLDRGNTEAFF	TGTGCCAGCAGCTTAGATAGGGGGAACACTGAAGCTTTCTTT
few	TRBV5-1	NA	TRBJ1-5	CASSLDSPLQPQHF	TGCGCCAGCAGCTTGGACTCTCCGCTTCAGCCCCAGCATTTT
NA	TRBV19	NA	TRBJ2-1	CASKGVRGGRINEQFF	TGTGCCAGTAAAGGGGTAAGGGGAGGTAGGATCAATGAGCAGTTCTTC
NA	TRBV5-1	TRBD2	TRBJ2-5	CASSFQGLAGGLQETQYF	TGCGCCAGCAGCTTTCAAGGACTAGCGGGAGGTTTACAAGAGACCCAGTACTTC
NA	TRBV10-2	NA	TRBJ1-1	CASSEEWGGAFF	TGCGCCAGCAGTGAAGAGTGGGGGGGAGCTTTCTTT
NA	TRBV12-5	TRBD1	TRBJ1-1	CASGRQGGNTEAFF	TGTGCTAGTGGGCGACAGGGAGGGAACACTGAAGCTTTCTTT
NA	TRBV7-9	TRBD1	TRBJ1-2	CASSPSDRAVNGYTF	TGTGCCAGCAGCCCCTCGGACAGGGCGGTAAATGGCTACACCTTC
NA	TRBV6-5	NA	TRBJ2-7	CASSYRLEGYEQYF	TGTGCCAGCAGTTACCGACTAGAAGGGTACGAGCAGTACTTC
NA	TRBV15	TRBD1	TRBJ1-5	CATSRGGGTGDITLNQPQHF	TGTGCCACCAGCAGAGGGGGCGGGACAGGGGATATCACTTTGAATCAGCCCCAGCATTTT
NA	TRBV2	TRBD2	TRBJ2-5	CAIHSGRLRETQYF	TGTGCCATCCATAGCGGGAGGTTGAGGGAGACCCAGTACTTC
NA	TRBV6-5	NA	TRBJ1-1	CASSPGVEAFF	TGTGCCAGCAGTCCGGGTGTTGAAGCTTTCTTT
once	TRBV27	NA	TRBJ2-7	CASTPAGSPYEQYF	TGTGCCAGCACTCCGGCGGGGTCTCCCTACGAGCAGTACTTC
NA	TRBV6-1	NA	TRBJ2-5	CASSVAMGGTRETQYF	TGTGCCAGCAGTGTGGCGATGGGGGGTACCCGGGAGACCCAGTACTTC
NA	TRBV7-9	NA	TRBJ2-3	CASSLVSLSTDTQYF	TGTGCCAGCAGCTTAGTCAGTCTTAGCACAGATACGCAGTATTTT
NA	TRBV28	TRBD2	TRBJ2-1	CASTPVGGSVNNEQFF	TGTGCCAGCACCCCCGTCGGCGGGAGTGTGAACAATGAGCAGTTCTTC
NA	TRBV5-1	NA	TRBJ2-3	CASSLDSRASALTDTQYF	TGCGCCAGCAGCTTGGACTCTAGGGCTAGCGCACTCACAGATACGCAGTATTTT
few	TRBV21-1	NA	TRBJ2-7	CASSPPSYEQYF	TGTGCCAGCAGCCCTCCCTCCTACGAGCAGTACTTC
NA	TRBV28	NA	TRBJ1-5	CASSREDQPQHF	TGTGCCAGCAGTCGGGAGGATCAGCCCCAGCATTTT